These 27 T cell receptor beta chains were sequenced from one sample in a study of blood T cell repertoires in COVID-19. Assay: immunoSEQ multiplex PCR; the TCRdb copy retains only in-frame clones and omits some. The sample yields just under 350,000 clones, approximately 87% seen once. Material for sequencing was peripheral blood. These receptors were taken from a woman aged 45-59 years with COVID-19, enrolled during active disease.

This clone occurred a few times. The rearrangement uses TRBV5-1 and TRBJ1-2; 7 bases are shared with TRBD1. V gave up 1 base and J gave up 8 bases; unmatched junction bases: 14. The CDR3 contains 16 residues. The germline V gene encodes CDR1 SGHRS and CDR2 YFSETQ. The DNA for the CDR3 is TGCGCCAGCAGCTTGTCGGTGATGGCGACAGGGTCCGGCTACACCTTC. It yields the protein CASSLSVMATGSGYTF.

This CDR3 reads CAISEPGLVWTGELFF. CDR3 DNA sequence: TGTGCCATCAGTGAGCCGGGACTAGTCTGGACCGGGGAGCTGTTTTTT. The rearrangement uses TRBV10-3 and TRBJ2-2; 8 bases fit TRBD2. The germline gives CDR1 ENHRY, CDR2 SYGVKD. This CDR3 comprises 16 residues. With 2 bases clipped from V and 5 bases from J, the junction kept 7 bases outside the gene matches.

The rearrangement links TRBV4-2 to TRBJ1-2; 12 bases map to TRBD1. The germline V gene encodes CDR1 LGHNA and CDR2 YNFKEQ. This CDR3 is built from 21 residues. The trim removed 2 bases at V and 3 bases at J, leaving 19 bases unmatched. The CDR3 DNA is TGTGCCAGCAGCCAACCAACCCGGGGGGGACAGGGGGCGTTTGGCGACTATGGCTACACCTTC. As protein: CASSQPTRGGQGAFGDYGYTF.

J is TRBJ2-3 and V is TRBV10-3, with 13 bases lining up with TRBD2. The ends lost 10 bases at V and 4 bases at J; junction bases unmatched: 11. CDR3 length: 16 amino acids. CDR1 ENHRY and CDR2 SYGVKD come from the germline V gene. The CDR3 sequence: CATTILAGGSADTQYF. Here the CDR3 DNA reads TGTGCCACTACGATACTAGCGGGAGGGAGCGCAGATACGCAGTATTTT.

The chain recombines TRBV5-1 with TRBJ2-2; 7 bases map to TRBD1. Trimming took 5 bases from V and 4 from J; bases not matched to a gene: 5. Germline loops: CDR1 SGHRS, CDR2 YFSETQ. The CDR3 is 14 residues long. CDR3 nucleotide sequence: TGCGCCAGCAGTATGTCAGGGGGCACCGGGGAGCTGTTTTTT. This codes for CASSMSGGTGELFF.

The CDR3 is CASSLDQTGGQPQHF. Written as DNA, the CDR3 is TGTGCCAGCAGCTTAGATCAGACAGGGGGTCAGCCCCAGCATTTT. The rearrangement uses TRBV5-5 and TRBJ1-5, with 9 bases aligning to TRBD1. V gave up 2 bases and J gave up 6 bases; unmatched junction bases: 6. Per germline, CDR1 SGHKS and CDR2 YYEKEE (reference sequence). The CDR3 sequence is 15 residues long.

This clone appeared a single time. The chain links TRBV30 to TRBJ1-3; D gene uncertain. Germline values: CDR1 GTSNPN, CDR2 SVGIG (reference sequence). CDR3 size: 15 residues. The V gene lost 1 base and the J gene lost 4 bases, with 14 bases spanning the gap. In DNA form, the CDR3 reads TGTGCCTGGAGTGCGGACTCAATCCCAGGAAACACCATATATTTT. Protein product: CAWSADSIPGNTIYF.

V is TRBV5-1 and J is TRBJ1-1; 10 nucleotides align to TRBD1. The ends lost 3 bases at V and 1 base at J; junction bases unmatched: 9. The CDR3 length is 17 residues. In germline, CDR1 is SGHRS, CDR2 YFSETQ. The CDR3 region is CASSSRGQGPPNTEAFF. The CDR3 DNA follows: TGCGCCAGCAGCTCGAGGGGACAGGGGCCGCCGAACACTGAAGCTTTCTTT.

This clone was found once. V usage is TRBV11-3 and J usage is TRBJ2-1; 7 bases align to TRBD2. The J segment lost 4 bases and the V segment lost 4 bases, leaving 4 bases of the junction unmatched. Germline CDR1 is SGHNT and CDR2 is YENEEA. The CDR3 totals 14 residues. The CDR3 here is CASSYGAGYNEQFF. The CDR3 DNA follows: TGTGCCAGCAGCTATGGAGCGGGATACAATGAGCAGTTCTTC.

The chain couples TRBV29-1 to TRBJ2-7, with D possibly TRBD2 on 6 matching bases. Trimming took off 6 bases at V and 7 bases at J, with 22 bases between the two ends. The CDR3 sequence is 14 residues long. Germline V gives CDR1 SQVTM, CDR2 ANQGSEA. The CDR3 DNA sequence: TGCAGCGTAGTAGTTCAGGGAGGCGCGGGAGAGCAGTACTTC. It yields the protein CSVVVQGGAGEQYF.

CDR3 region: CASSQVGGSHYGYTF. Written as DNA, the CDR3 is TGCGCCAGCAGCCAAGTTGGGGGGTCCCACTATGGCTACACCTTC. The chain carries TRBV4-1 and TRBJ1-2; tentative D call: TRBD1 (5 bases). The V gene lost 1 base and the J gene lost 3 bases, with 12 bases spanning the gap. In germline, CDR1 is MGHRA, CDR2 YSYEKL. This CDR3 is 15 amino acids long.

This sequence joins TRBV7-9 and TRBJ1-4, with D tentatively TRBD1 (5 bases). CDR1 and CDR2 (germline): SEHNR, FQNEAQ (reference sequence). With 1 base removed from V and 0 bases from J, the gap between germline ends came to 9 bases. The CDR3 covers 16 residues. The chain's CDR3 is CASSLGRAATNEKLFF. Here the CDR3 DNA reads TGTGCCAGCAGCTTAGGCAGGGCGGCAACTAATGAAAAACTGTTTTTT.

J is TRBJ1-1 and V is TRBV6-5; 11 positions agree with TRBD1. Looked up from germline, CDR1 is MNHEY and CDR2 is SVGAGI. This CDR3 has 13 amino acids. V was clipped by 2 bases and J by 11 bases; unmatched bases: 4. CDR3 DNA: TGTGCCAGCAGTTACGGACAGGGGGCCTACGCTTTCTTT. Encoded protein: CASSYGQGAYAFF.

This chain links TRBV4-3 with TRBJ1-1; TRBD1 might be the D (6 bases). The CDR3 spans 13 residues. Germline-derived CDR1 and CDR2 are LGHNA and YSLEER. V lost 0 bases, J lost 10 bases, and 12 bases lay in between. CDR3 nucleotide sequence: TGCGCCAGCAGCCAAGAGCAGGGGCTCGGAGCTTTCTTT. This gives the protein CASSQEQGLGAFF.

The V call is TRBV14, the J call TRBJ2-7; D gene unclear. In germline, CDR1 is SGHDN, CDR2 FVKESK. CDR3 length: 17 amino acids. V lost 3 bases to trimming and J lost 0 bases, with 18 bases between them. The CDR3 here is CASSHTTSGFYSYEQYF. As DNA, the CDR3 is TGTGCCAGCAGCCATACTACGTCCGGGTTTTACTCCTACGAGCAGTACTTC.

This clone was seen more than once but under ten times. The CDR3 loop is CAWSVGQLGTIYEQYF. The CDR3 bases are TGTGCCTGGAGTGTAGGACAGCTAGGAACTATCTACGAGCAGTACTTC. V and J are TRBV30 and TRBJ2-7; the D gene is possibly TRBD1 (6 bases). The germline CDR1 and CDR2 sequences are GTSNPN and SVGIG (reference sequence). V lost 0 bases to trimming and J lost 3 bases, with 18 bases between them. This CDR3 is built from 16 residues.

The chain employs TRBV2 and TRBJ2-6; D is undetermined. Germline values: CDR1 SNHLY, CDR2 FYNNEI. The CDR3 loop spans 15 amino acids. V dropped 2 bases and J dropped 0 bases, with 5 bases sitting between them. The CDR3, as DNA: TGTGCCAGCAGTGAAAACACCTCTGGGGCCAACGTCCTGACTTTC. Translation: CASSENTSGANVLTF.

The chain uses TRBV30 and TRBJ1-6, with 7 bases matching TRBD1. The CDR3 contains 16 residues. V lost 3 bases and J lost 10; bases outside the gene matches: 15. CDR1 is GTSNPN, CDR2 SVGIG, per germline (reference sequence). The CDR3 DNA is TGTGCCTGGAGGAACCTGGGACAGAAGGGGGGATCACCCCTCCACTTT. Amino acids: CAWRNLGQKGGSPLHF.

This clone has a single count. The V call is TRBV3-1 (or the pseudogene TRBV3-2), the J call TRBJ2-7, with D perhaps TRBD2 (6 bases). Germline V gene sequence: CDR1 LGHDT, CDR2 YNNKEL (reference sequence). This CDR3 is built from 12 residues. V shed 6 bases and J shed 6 bases, with 12 bases lying between them. Here the CDR3 DNA reads TGTGCCAGCAGTCCGGGACTTCGCGAGCAGTACTTC. Amino acid sequence: CASSPGLREQYF.

V usage is TRBV6-5 and J usage is TRBJ2-1, with 9 bases lining up with TRBD1. The CDR3 spans 14 residues. V lost 5 bases and J lost 5; bases outside the gene matches: 4. Germline loops: CDR1 MNHEY, CDR2 SVGAGI. CDR3 DNA: TGTGCCAGCAGTCGTGGACAGGGGAACAATGAGCAGTTCTTC. It yields the protein CASSRGQGNNEQFF.

The chain carries TRBV9 and TRBJ2-2; 7 bases fit TRBD2. This CDR3 has 14 amino acids. V was pared by 3 bases and J by 4 bases, with 3 bases of the junction left unmatched. CDR1 and CDR2 (germline): SGDLS, YYNGEE. The CDR3 here is CASSASGPTGELFF. For the CDR3, the DNA is TGTGCCAGCAGCGCTAGCGGACCCACCGGGGAGCTGTTTTTT.

The rearrangement links TRBV3-1 (or the pseudogene TRBV3-2) to TRBJ1-2; TRBD1 matches 8 bases. Germline-derived CDR1 and CDR2 are LGHDT and YNNKEL (reference sequence). After removal of 4 bases from V and 5 bases from J, the junction contained 3 bases not matched to a gene. The length of the CDR3 is 13 residues. CDR3 sequence: CASSLTGGYGYTF. The CDR3 bases are TGTGCCAGCAGCCTCACAGGGGGTTATGGCTACACCTTC.

A single count supports this clone. J is TRBJ2-7 and V is TRBV6-5, with TRBD2 matching 7 bases. The CDR3 loop spans 15 amino acids. The junction had 11 bases not matched to a gene; V was cut back by 9 bases and J by 0 bases. Germline lookup yields CDR1 MNHEY and CDR2 SVGAGI. CDR3: CASRVWGGSSYEQYF. Here the CDR3 DNA reads TGTGCCAGTCGGGTTTGGGGGGGGAGCTCCTACGAGCAGTACTTC.

The CDR3 here is CASSESPQRLANTGELFF. CDR3 DNA sequence: TGTGCCAGCAGTGAATCCCCCCAAAGGCTAGCGAACACCGGGGAGCTGTTTTTT. This sequence joins TRBV6-1 and TRBJ2-2; no firm D call. The CDR3 extends over 18 amino acids. Germline V lookup: CDR1 MNHNS, CDR2 SASEGT. V lost 2 bases and J 0 bases, leaving 16 bases between the germline ends.

The rearrangement uses TRBV5-1 and TRBJ1-6, with a weak D call TRBD1 (5 bases). The CDR3 contains 17 residues. Germline CDR1 is SGHRS and CDR2 is YFSETQ. V shed 0 bases and J shed 1 base, with 11 bases lying between them. CDR3 residues: CASSLEWAGSYNSPLHF. The CDR3 nucleotides are TGCGCCAGCAGCTTGGAATGGGCAGGGTCCTATAATTCACCCCTCCACTTT.

The V gene is TRBV5-4, the J gene TRBJ1-5; maybe TRBD1 (6 bases). This CDR3 region has 16 residues. Trimming left V 0 bases short and J 2 bases short, with 12 bases between. Germline V gives CDR1 SGHNT, CDR2 YYREEE (reference sequence). For the CDR3, the DNA is TGTGCCAGCAGCTTGGAGGGGGTAGTTGGCAATCAGCCCCAGCATTTT. Protein product: CASSLEGVVGNQPQHF.

The chain combines TRBV6-8 with TRBJ2-7; 7 nucleotides line up with TRBD2. The V segment lost 1 base and the J segment 4 bases; nucleotides outside the gene matches: 19. Germline loops: CDR1 MNHGY, CDR2 SAAAGT. The CDR3 loop spans 19 amino acids. The CDR3 region has the DNA TGTGCCAGCAGTTACTTTGGGGGAGGGCCTGGTGATCGTAGATACGAGCAGTACTTC. Its protein is CASSYFGGGPGDRRYEQYF.